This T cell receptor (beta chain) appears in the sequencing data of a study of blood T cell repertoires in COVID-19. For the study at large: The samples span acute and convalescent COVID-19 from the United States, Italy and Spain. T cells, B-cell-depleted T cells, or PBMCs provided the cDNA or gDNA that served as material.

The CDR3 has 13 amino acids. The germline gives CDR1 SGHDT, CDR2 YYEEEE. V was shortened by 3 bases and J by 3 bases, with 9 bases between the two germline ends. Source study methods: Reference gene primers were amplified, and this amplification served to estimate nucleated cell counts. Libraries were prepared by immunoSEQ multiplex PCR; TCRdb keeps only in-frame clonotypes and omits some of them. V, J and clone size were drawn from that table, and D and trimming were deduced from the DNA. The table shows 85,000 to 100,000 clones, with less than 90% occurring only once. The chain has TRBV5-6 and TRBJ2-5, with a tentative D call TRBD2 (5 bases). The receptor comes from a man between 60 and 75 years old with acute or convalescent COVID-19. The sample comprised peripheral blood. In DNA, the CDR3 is TGTGCCAGCAGCTGGCGGGCGGAAGAGACCCAGTACTTC. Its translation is CASSWRAEETQYF.